Listed here is a single T cell receptor (beta chain). This clonotype was found once. Its antigen has not been determined. No quality values exist for individual bases; no much larger clone is one base distant. One read provides weak support. Reading the germline V gene gives CDR1 SGDLS and CDR2 YYNGEE. V is reduced by 3 bases and J by 11 bases, leaving a spacing of 22 bases between them. Counted from cysteine to phenylalanine, this CDR3 has 15 amino acids. The CDR3 DNA has 45 bases and is translated from base 1. The data originate from a study of breast tumors, draining lymph nodes, adjacent tissues (dated by TCRdb to the mid-2010s). Concerning the study at large: TCR beta repertoires were compared across tumor, adjacent nontumor tissue and axillary lymph nodes obtained from breast cancer patients. In human breast cancer, the study set out to assess how tumor, surrounding tissue and draining lymph node repertoires relate to one another and whether T cells might be exchanged between them.

The paper as a whole reports these results and caveats: Rather than being directly demonstrated, the conclusion that tumor T cells originate in lymph nodes was presented as consistent with a hypothesis. The similarity between tumor and nontumor tissue repertoires was significantly greater in luminal-like breast cancer than in basal-like breast cancer. Tumors showed preferential V and J gene usage, and their T-cell repertoire diversity fell below that of lymph nodes yet above that of nontumor tissue. The data were considered consistent with most tumor T cells being derived from the lymph node and subsequently expanding within tumor tissue.

The listed sequencing device is Illumina HiSeq 2000. TCR beta chain libraries were generated by multiplex PCR amplification. The amplified TCR beta chain products were analyzed by high-throughput sequencing. TCRdb reanalyzed the raw reads on its own, using fastp at Q25 for trimming and MiXCR for clone calling, and kept in-frame beta chains. Every entry covers one CDR3 protein and lists the most common genes and DNA from its rows. The sample has around 70,000 distinct CDR3 sequences on record, roughly 40% of them singletons. The ten largest clonotypes hold roughly 8.1% of the sample. The rearranged chain carries TRBV9 and TRBJ2-3, and possibly TRBD2, on 6 matching bases. The clonotype comes from a female donor with breast cancer. Some clones in this sample may be carry-over from other donors' samples. Sequences were obtained from breast tumor tissue. CDR3 region: CASSGRDSVYDEQYF. The bases are TGTGCCAGCAGCGGCCGGGACTCCGTATACGATGAGCAGTATTTT.